The 4 T cell receptor beta chains listed next were all sequenced from one sample in a study of CD8+ T cells in alopecia areata. Lesional scalp punch biopsies and peripheral blood were collected from alopecia areata patients. Sequencing templates came from extracted RNA that was reverse transcribed into cDNA. Measured with immunoSEQ multiplex PCR; TCRdb has only the in-frame clones, and not every one. Of 6,000 to 9,500 clones detected, around two thirds appear once; the ten largest clones hold over 11%. The specimen was skin, collected at week 0. Receptor source: a human donor with alopecia areata.

This chain uses TRBV6-1 with TRBJ2-5; D is possibly TRBD2 (6 bases). Germline V lookup: CDR1 MNHNS, CDR2 SASEGT. V shed 5 bases and J shed 3 bases, with 10 bases lying between them. This CDR3 has 13 residues. This CDR3 is CASSTSLKETQYF. CDR3 sequence (DNA): TGTGCCAGCAGTACTAGCCTTAAAGAGACCCAGTACTTC.

Note on this clone: The conserved phenylalanine or tryptophan normally closing the CDR3 is absent here, so this likely arose from a read error. The chain carries TRBV5-1 and TRBJ2-3; tentatively, D is TRBD2 (6 bases). This CDR3 region has 15 residues. V gave up 2 bases and J gave up 2 bases, with 12 bases separating them. The V gene's germline CDR1 is SGHRS and CDR2 YFSETQ. CDR3 DNA: TGCGCCAGCAGCTTAAATACGGGAGTCACAGATACGCAGTATTCT. This codes for CASSLNTGVTDTQYS.

This clone was found a few times. The chain links TRBV9 to TRBJ1-2, with D maybe TRBD1 (6 bases). This CDR3 contains 14 residues. The ends were cut back, 2 bases at V and 4 bases at J, with 12 bases in the middle. From germline, CDR1 is SGDLS and CDR2 YYNGEE. The CDR3 loop reads CASSVAAQGYGYTF. The CDR3 bases are TGTGCCAGCAGCGTTGCCGCACAGGGCTATGGCTACACCTTC.

The chain carries TRBV29-1 and TRBJ2-6; D uncertain. CDR1 SQVTM and CDR2 ANQGSEA come from the germline V gene. This CDR3 is 13 amino acids long. The ends were cut back, 4 bases at V and 4 bases at J, with 8 bases in the middle. The CDR3 sequence: CSVASTGANVLTF. The CDR3 DNA reads TGCAGCGTTGCGTCAACCGGGGCCAACGTCCTGACTTTC.